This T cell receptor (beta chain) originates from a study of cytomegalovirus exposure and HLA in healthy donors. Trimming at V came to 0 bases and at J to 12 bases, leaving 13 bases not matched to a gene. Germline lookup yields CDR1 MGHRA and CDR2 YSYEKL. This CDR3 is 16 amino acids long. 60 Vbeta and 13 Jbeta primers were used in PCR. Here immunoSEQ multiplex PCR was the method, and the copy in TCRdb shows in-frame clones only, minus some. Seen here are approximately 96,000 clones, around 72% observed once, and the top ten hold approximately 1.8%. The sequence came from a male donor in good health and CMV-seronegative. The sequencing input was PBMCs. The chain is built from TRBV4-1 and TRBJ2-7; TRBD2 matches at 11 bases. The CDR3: CASSQDPGLAGGSLYF. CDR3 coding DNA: TGCGCCAGCAGCCAAGACCCCGGGCTAGCGGGGGGAAGTCTGTACTTC.